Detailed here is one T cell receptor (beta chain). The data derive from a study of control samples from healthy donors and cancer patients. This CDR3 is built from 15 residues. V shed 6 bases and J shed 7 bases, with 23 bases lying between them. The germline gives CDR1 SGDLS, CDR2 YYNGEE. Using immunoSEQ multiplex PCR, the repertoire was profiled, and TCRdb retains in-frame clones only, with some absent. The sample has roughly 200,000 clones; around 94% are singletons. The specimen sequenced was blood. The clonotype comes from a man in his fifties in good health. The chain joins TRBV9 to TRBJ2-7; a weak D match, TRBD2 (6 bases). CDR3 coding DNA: TGTGCCAGCACCAAGACCTCGGGTCCTGCGGGGGAGCAGTACTTC. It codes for CASTKTSGPAGEQYF.